Sequencing of this T cell receptor beta chain was carried out in a study of OX40 agonist ivuxolimab in advanced cancers. Turning to the study itself: Ivuxolimab, an agonistic anti-OX40 (CD134) antibody, was given to patients. Partial responses were achieved by three patients, of whom one had hepatocellular carcinoma and two had cutaneous melanoma. Under the entry rules, prior anti-PD-1, anti-PD-L1 or anti-CTLA-4 therapy was allowed, and approximately 40% had some. Study findings and constraints: Several nonresponders also turned out to have low normalized T-cell clonal expansion.

As concerns this clone: Its antigen is currently unknown.

This CDR3 has 12 amino acids. The V gene's germline CDR1 is SGHDT and CDR2 YYEEEE. Trimming took off 5 bases at V and 8 bases at J, with 13 bases between the two ends. Assay used: immunoSEQ multiplex PCR; TCRdb lists only in-frame clones, some missing. This sample has under 100,000 clones, with roughly 90% found just once. The sequence was obtained from an adult with an advanced solid tumor such as melanoma, head and neck, liver or kidney cancer. V usage is TRBV5-6 and J usage is TRBJ1-2; TRBD1 might be the D (5 bases). Here the sequenced sample was CD4+ or CD8+ T cells sorted from blood, taken in a trial of the OX40 agonist ivuxolimab. The CDR3: CASRYRLRGYTF. In DNA, the CDR3 is TGTGCCAGCAGATACAGGCTTCGAGGCTACACCTTC.